This TCR beta chain was obtained from a study of T cells after yellow fever vaccination. This clonotype was detected a few times. The antigen is unknown. Study-level results: A weaker secondary response peaked on day 5, the primary on day 15. CD4 and CD8 compartments shared a small share of clonotypes, likely from convergent recombination.

The germline V gene encodes CDR1 PRHDT and CDR2 FYEKMQ (reference sequence). Between the trimmed V and J ends, which lost 3 bases and 1 base, there was a span of 9 bases. CDR3 length: 14 residues. A 5'RACE template-switching step, the method used to make TCR cDNA, added a universal primer site and UMIs. TCRdb ran MiXCR on the 5' RACE reads and lists one entry per CDR3 protein. This sample has about 330,000 distinct CDR3 sequences, with over 4% found just once. Sequences were derived from PBMCs, sampled 5 days after the yellow fever booster vaccination. The rearrangement joins TRBV13 to TRBJ1-1, with D possibly being TRBD1 (5 bases). The TCR was taken from a man between 18 and 29 years old who received the YFV17D yellow fever vaccine. The CDR3 nucleotides are TGTGCCAGCAGCTTTGGACACTCGAACACTGAAGCTTTCTTT. It encodes CASSFGHSNTEAFF.